The 7 T cell receptor beta chains below were found in one sample sequenced in a study of CD8 T cells in Susac syndrome. RNA totalling roughly 0.5 to 1 ug underwent reverse transcription with random hexamers. Each CDR3 protein is one row after TCRdb ran MiXCR on the immunoSEQ multiplex PCR reads. The sample includes 110,000 or so distinct CDR3 sequences, about 93% of them seen just once. The sample consisted of CD4+ T cells from PBMCs. The source is a human donor in good health.

This chain connects TRBV29-1 to TRBJ1-3, with 8 bases that match TRBD1. The germline V gene encodes CDR1 SQVTM and CDR2 ANQGSEA. The CDR3 is made up of 14 amino acids. V gave up 6 bases and J gave up 3 bases; unmatched junction bases: 7. The CDR3 reads CSVRGQDRGNTIYF. The CDR3 nucleotides are TGCAGCGTCCGGGGACAGGACCGTGGAAACACCATATATTTT.

The chain recombines TRBV14 with TRBJ2-7; perhaps TRBD1 as D (5 bases). CDR1 is SGHDN, CDR2 FVKESK, per germline. The CDR3 has 16 residues. V lost 6 bases, J lost 0 bases, and 18 bases lay in between. The CDR3 DNA follows: TGTGCCAGCAGTACCGATCCGGACAACACCTCCTACGAGCAGTACTTC. Its protein is CASSTDPDNTSYEQYF.

This chain uses TRBV6-2 or TRBV6-3 with TRBJ2-1; 7 nucleotides match TRBD2. V lost 5 bases to trimming and J lost 4 bases; unmatched junction nucleotides: 8. Germline-derived CDR1 and CDR2 are MNHEY and SVGEGT. This CDR3 comprises 15 residues. The CDR3 DNA is TGTGCCAGCAGTGATCTGGGGGGGTTTTACAATGAGCAGTTCTTC. The encoded protein is CASSDLGGFYNEQFF.

The genes are TRBV6-5 and TRBJ1-1; no clear D gene. V dropped 6 bases and J dropped 1 base, with 6 bases sitting between them. This CDR3 comprises 12 residues. Germline values: CDR1 MNHEY, CDR2 SVGAGI. CDR3 region: CASSPENTEAFF. CDR3 in DNA: TGTGCCAGCAGCCCTGAGAACACTGAAGCTTTCTTT.

This chain uses TRBV19 with TRBJ2-1; D may match TRBD1 or TRBD2 (6 bases each). The germline V gene has CDR1 LNHDA and CDR2 SQIVND (reference sequence). V lost 1 base to trimming and J lost 5 bases, with 12 bases between them. CDR3 length: 15 amino acids. The DNA of the CDR3 is TGTGCCAGTAGTATAGGGCAGGGGAGGCACAATGAGCAGTTCTTC. Translation: CASSIGQGRHNEQFF.

As for this clonotype: One end of the junction does not line up with germline, which may come from a read error. The chain joins TRBV7-2 to TRBJ2-2, with D possibly TRBD2 on 7 matching bases. The CDR3 has 14 residues. From germline, CDR1 is SGHTA and CDR2 FQGNSA. CDR3 residues: CASSLGGVPGELFF. The DNA of the CDR3 is TGTGCCAGCAGTTTAGGGGGGGTGCCCGGGGAGCTGTTTTTT.

The chain couples TRBV7-9 to TRBJ1-1, with D possibly TRBD1 on 6 matching bases. The CDR3 sequence is 15 residues long. Germline CDR1 is SEHNR and CDR2 is FQNEAQ (reference sequence). V lost 2 bases and J lost 8, with 18 bases in between. The CDR3, as DNA: TGTGCCAGCAGCTTATATCGGGCAGGGGCCAAAGAAGCTTTCTTT. Translated, it gives CASSLYRAGAKEAFF.